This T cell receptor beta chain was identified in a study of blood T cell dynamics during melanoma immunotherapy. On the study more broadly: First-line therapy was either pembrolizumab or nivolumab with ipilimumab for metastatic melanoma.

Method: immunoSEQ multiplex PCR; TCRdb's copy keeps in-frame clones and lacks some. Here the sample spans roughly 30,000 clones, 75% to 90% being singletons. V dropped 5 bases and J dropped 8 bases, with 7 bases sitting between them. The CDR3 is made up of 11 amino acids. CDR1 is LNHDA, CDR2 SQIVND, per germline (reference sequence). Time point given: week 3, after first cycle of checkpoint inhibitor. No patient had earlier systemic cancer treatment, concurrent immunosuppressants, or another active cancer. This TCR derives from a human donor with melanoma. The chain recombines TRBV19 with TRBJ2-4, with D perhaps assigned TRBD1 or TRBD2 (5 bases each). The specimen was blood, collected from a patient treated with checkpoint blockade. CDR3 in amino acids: CASSRGDIQYF. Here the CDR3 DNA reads TGTGCCAGTAGTCGAGGGGACATTCAGTACTTC.